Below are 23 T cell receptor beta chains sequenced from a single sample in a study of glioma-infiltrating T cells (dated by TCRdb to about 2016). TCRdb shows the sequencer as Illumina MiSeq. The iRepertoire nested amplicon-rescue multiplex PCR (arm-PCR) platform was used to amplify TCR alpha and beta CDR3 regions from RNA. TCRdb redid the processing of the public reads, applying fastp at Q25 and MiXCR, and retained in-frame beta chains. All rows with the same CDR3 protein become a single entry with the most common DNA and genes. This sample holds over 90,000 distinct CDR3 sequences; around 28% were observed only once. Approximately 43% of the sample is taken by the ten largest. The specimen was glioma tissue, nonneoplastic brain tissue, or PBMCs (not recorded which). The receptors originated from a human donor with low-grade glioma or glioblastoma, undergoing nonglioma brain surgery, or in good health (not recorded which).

The CDR3 bases are TGTGCCAGCAGCCCTCAGCTGTTACTCACAGATACGCAGTATTTT. The encoded protein is CASSPQLLLTDTQYF. The genes are TRBV7-2 and TRBJ2-3; D gene ambiguous. The CDR3 contains 15 residues. Germline CDR1 SGHTA, CDR2 FQGNSA. Trimming removed 5 bases at V and 2 bases at J, with 14 bases between.

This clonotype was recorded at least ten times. This chain's CDR3 is CASSLGQGSSGANVLTF. In DNA, the CDR3 is TGTGCCAGCAGCCTTGGACAGGGGAGCTCTGGGGCCAACGTCCTGACTTTC. The rearrangement links TRBV6-1 to TRBJ2-6; 9 bases fit TRBD1. Germline CDR1 reads MNHNS; CDR2 reads SASEGT. V trimming: 6 bases; J trimming: 0 bases; junction bases outside the gene matches: 6. The CDR3 length is 17 residues.

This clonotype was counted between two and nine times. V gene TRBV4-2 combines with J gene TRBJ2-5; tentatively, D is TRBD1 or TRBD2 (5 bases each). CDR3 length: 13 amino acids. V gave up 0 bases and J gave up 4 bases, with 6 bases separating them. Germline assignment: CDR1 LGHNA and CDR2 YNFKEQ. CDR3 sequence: CASSQDGGETQYF. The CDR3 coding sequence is TGTGCCAGCAGCCAAGATGGGGGAGAGACCCAGTACTTC.

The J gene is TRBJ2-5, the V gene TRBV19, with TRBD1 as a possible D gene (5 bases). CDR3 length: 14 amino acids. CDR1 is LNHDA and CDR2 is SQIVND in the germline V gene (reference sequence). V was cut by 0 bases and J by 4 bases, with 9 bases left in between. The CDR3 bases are TGTGCCAGTAGTATAGATGGGGCCGGAGAGACCCAGTACTTC. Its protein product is CASSIDGAGETQYF.

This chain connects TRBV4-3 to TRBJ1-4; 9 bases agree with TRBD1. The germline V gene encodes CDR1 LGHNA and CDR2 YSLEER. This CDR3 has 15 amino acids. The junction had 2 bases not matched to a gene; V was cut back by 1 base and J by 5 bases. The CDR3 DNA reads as TGCGCCAGCAGCCAAGTTGGGACAGGGAATGAAAAACTGTTTTTT. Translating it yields CASSQVGTGNEKLFF.

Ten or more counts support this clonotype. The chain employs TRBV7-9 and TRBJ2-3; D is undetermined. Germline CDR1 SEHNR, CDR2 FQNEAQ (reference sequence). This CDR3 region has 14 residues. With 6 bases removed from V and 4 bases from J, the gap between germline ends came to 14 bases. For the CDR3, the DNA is TGTGCCAGCAGTCAAAACCATAGGGCAGATACGCAGTATTTT. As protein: CASSQNHRADTQYF.

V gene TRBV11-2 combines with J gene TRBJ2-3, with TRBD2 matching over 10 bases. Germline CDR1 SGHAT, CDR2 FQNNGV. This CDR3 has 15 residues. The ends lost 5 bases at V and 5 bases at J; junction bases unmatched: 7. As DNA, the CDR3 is TGTGCCAGCAGCCCCCAGCGGGGGGGAGGAGATACGCAGTATTTT. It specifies CASSPQRGGGDTQYF.

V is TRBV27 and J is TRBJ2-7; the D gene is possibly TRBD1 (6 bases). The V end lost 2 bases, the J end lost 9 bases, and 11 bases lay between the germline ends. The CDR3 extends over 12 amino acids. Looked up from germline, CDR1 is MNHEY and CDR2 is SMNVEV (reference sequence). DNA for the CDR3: TGTGCCAGCAGTTTAGGGGGCATCTGGCAGTACTTC. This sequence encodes CASSLGGIWQYF.

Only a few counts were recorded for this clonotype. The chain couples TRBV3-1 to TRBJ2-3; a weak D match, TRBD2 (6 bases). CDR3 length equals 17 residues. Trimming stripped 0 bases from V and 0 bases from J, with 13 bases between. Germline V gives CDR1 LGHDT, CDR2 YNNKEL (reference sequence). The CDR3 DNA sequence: TGTGCCAGCAGCCAAGATTTCCAGCGGGCTAGCACAGATACGCAGTATTTT. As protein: CASSQDFQRASTDTQYF.

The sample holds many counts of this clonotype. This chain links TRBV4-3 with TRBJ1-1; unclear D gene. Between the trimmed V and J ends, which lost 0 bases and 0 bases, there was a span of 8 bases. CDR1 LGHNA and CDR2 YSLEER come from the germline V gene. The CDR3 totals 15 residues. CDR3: CASSQENRMNTEAFF. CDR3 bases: TGCGCCAGCAGCCAAGAAAATCGTATGAACACTGAAGCTTTCTTT.

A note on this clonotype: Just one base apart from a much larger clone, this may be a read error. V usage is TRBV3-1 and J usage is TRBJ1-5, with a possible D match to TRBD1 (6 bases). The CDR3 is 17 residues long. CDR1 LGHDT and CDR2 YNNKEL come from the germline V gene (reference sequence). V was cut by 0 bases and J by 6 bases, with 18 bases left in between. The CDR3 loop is CASSQDEFEGHGQPQHF. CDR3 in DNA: TGTGCCAGCAGCCAAGATGAGTTCGAGGGACACGGTCAGCCCCAGCATTTT. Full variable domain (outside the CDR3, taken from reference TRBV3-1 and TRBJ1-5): DTAVSQTPKYLVTQMGNDKSIKCEQNLGHDTMYWYKQDSKKFLKIMFSYNNKELIINETVPNRFSPKSPDKAHLNLHINSLELGDSAVYFCASSQDEFEGHGQPQHFGDGTRLSIL.

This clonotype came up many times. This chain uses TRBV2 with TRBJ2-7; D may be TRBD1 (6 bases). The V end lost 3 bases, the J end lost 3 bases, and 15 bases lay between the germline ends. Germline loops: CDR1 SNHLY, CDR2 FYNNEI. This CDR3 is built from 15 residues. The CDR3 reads CASSERGQDYYEQYF. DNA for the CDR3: TGTGCCAGCAGTGAGAGGGGACAAGATTACTACGAGCAGTACTTC.

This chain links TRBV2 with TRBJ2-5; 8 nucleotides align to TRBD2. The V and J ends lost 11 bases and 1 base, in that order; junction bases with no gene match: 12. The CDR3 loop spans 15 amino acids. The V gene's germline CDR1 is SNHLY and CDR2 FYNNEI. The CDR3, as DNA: TGTGCCTCAAGGAGGTTCGGGGGGGCCCAAGAGACCCAGTACTTC. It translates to CASRRFGGAQETQYF.

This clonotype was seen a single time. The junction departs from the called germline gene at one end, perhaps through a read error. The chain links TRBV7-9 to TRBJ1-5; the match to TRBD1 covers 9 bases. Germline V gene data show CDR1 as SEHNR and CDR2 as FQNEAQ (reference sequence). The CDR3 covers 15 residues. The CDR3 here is CASSRGTGINQHQHF. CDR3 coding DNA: TGTGCCAGCAGCAGGGGGACAGGGATCAATCAGCACCAGCATTTT.

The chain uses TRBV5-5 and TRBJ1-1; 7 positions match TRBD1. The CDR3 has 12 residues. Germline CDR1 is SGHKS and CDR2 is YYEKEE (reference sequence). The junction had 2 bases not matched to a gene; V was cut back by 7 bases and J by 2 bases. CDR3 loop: CASRQGNTEAFF. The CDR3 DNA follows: TGTGCCAGCCGACAGGGCAACACTGAAGCTTTCTTT.

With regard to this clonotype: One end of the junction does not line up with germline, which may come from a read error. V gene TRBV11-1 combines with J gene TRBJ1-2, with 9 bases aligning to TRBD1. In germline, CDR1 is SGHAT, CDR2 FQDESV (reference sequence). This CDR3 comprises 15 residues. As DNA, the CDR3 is TGTGGCAGCAGCTTACCACAGGGGGCCGACTATGGCTACACCTTC. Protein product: CGSSLPQGADYGYTF.

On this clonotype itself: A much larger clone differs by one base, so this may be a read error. The DNA of the CDR3 is TGTACCAGCAGTCCCTCGTGGGACAGGGGGCACGAGCAGTACTTC. Translation: CTSSPSWDRGHEQYF. The chain is built from TRBV27 and TRBJ2-7; TRBD1 matches 12 bases. Germline assignment: CDR1 MNHEY and CDR2 SMNVEV (reference sequence). The CDR3 covers 15 residues.

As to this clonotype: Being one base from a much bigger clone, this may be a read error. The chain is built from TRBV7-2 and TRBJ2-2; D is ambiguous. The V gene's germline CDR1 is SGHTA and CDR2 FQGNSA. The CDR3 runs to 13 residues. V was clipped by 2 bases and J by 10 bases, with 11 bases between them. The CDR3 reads CASSLFFSEELFF. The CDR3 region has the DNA TGTGCCAGCAGCTTATTCTTCTCCGAGGAGCTGTTTTTT.

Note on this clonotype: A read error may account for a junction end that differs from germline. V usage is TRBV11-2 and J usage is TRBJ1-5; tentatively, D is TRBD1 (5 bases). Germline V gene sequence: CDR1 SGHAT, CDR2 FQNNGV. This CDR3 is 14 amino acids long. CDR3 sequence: CASSPNLDSQLQHF. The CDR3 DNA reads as TGTGCCAGCAGCCCGAACCTAGACAGTCAGCTCCAGCATTTT.

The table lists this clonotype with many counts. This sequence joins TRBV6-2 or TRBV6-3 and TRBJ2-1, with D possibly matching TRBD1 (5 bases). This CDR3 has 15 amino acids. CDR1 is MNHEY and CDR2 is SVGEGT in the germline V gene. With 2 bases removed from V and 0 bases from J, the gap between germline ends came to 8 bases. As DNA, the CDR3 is TGTGCCAGCAGTTACCGCGACAGCTCCTACAATGAGCAGTTCTTC. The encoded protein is CASSYRDSSYNEQFF.

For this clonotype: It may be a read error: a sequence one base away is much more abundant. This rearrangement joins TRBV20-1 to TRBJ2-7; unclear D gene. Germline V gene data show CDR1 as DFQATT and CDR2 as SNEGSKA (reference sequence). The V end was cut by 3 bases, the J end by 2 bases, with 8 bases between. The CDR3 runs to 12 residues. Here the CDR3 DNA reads TGCAGTGCTAGCGTGGGCCCCTACGAGCAGTACTTC. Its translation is CSASVGPYEQYF.

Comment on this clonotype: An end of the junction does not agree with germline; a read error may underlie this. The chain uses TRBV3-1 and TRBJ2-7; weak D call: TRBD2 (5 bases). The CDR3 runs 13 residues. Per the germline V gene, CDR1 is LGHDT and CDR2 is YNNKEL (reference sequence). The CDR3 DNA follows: TGCGCCAGCGGCCAAGTTTCGGAAAACGAGCAGTACTTC. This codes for CASGQVSENEQYF.

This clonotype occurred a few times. The CDR3 DNA reads as TGCAGCGTACAGACAGGGGGCGAGTTCGGAGGCTACACCTTC. The encoded protein is CSVQTGGEFGGYTF. This chain links TRBV29-1 with TRBJ1-2; 10 bases map to TRBD1. The junction had 12 bases not matched to a gene; V was cut back by 6 bases and J by 8 bases. Germline V gene sequence: CDR1 SQVTM, CDR2 ANQGSEA. The CDR3 totals 14 residues. The variable domain in full, with the rest retrieved from reference TRBV29-1 and TRBJ1-2, is SAVISQKPSRDICQRGTSLTIQCQVDSQVTMMFWYRQQPGQSLTLIATANQGSEATYESGFVIDKFPISRPNLTFSTLTVSNMSPEDSSIYLCSVQTGGEFGGYTFGSGTRLTVV.